This T cell receptor beta chain comes out of a study of blood T cell repertoires in COVID-19. Study context: Samples came from the United States, Italy and Spain, spanning acute and convalescent COVID-19. T cells, B-cell-depleted T cells, or PBMCs supplied cDNA or gDNA.

In the original processing: Estimation of nucleated cell counts relied on the amplification of reference gene primers. Clones were read by immunoSEQ multiplex PCR, and TCRdb kept only the in-frame ones, dropping some. D and trimming were read from the DNA, whereas the V and J calls and clone size are those reported in that table. The data contain some 250,000 clones, 81% of them singletons. V shed 2 bases and J shed 5 bases, with 9 bases lying between them. Germline lookup yields CDR1 SQVTM and CDR2 ANQGSEA. The length of the CDR3 is 12 residues. The TCR comes from a woman of 80 years or more with acute or convalescent COVID-19. J is TRBJ1-1 and V is TRBV29-1; possibly TRBD1 for D (6 bases). Material: peripheral blood. The chain's CDR3 is CSVERGMTEAFF. The CDR3 nucleotides read TGCAGCGTTGAAAGGGGGATGACTGAAGCTTTCTTT. Looking up the rest from reference TRBV29-1 and TRBJ1-1 gives the full variable domain: SAVISQKPSRDICQRGTSLTIQCQVDSQVTMMFWYRQQPGQSLTLIATANQGSEATYESGFVIDKFPISRPNLTFSTLTVSNMSPEDSSIYLCSVERGMTEAFFGQGTRLTVV.